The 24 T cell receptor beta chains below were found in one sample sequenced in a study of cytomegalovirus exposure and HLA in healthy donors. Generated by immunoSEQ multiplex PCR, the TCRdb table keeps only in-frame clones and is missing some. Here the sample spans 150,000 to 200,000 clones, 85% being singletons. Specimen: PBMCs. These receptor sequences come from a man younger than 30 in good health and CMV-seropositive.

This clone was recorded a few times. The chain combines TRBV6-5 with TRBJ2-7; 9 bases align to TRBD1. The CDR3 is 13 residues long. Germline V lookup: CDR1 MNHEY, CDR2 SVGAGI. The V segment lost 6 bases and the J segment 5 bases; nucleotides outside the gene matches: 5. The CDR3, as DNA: TGTGCCAGCAGAAGTACAGGGGGCCACGAGCAGTACTTC. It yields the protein CASRSTGGHEQYF.

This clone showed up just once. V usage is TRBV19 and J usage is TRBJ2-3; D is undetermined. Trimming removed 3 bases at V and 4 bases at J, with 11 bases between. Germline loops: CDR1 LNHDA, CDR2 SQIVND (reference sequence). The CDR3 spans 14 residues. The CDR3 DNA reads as TGTGCCAGTAGTATCCTAGATTACCCAGATACGCAGTATTTT. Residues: CASSILDYPDTQYF.

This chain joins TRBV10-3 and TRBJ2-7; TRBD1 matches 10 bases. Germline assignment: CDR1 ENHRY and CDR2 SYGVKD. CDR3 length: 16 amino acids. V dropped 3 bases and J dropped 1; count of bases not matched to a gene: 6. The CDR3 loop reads CAISDLLGQGSYEQYF. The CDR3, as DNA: TGTGCCATCAGTGATTTGCTGGGACAGGGGTCCTACGAGCAGTACTTC.

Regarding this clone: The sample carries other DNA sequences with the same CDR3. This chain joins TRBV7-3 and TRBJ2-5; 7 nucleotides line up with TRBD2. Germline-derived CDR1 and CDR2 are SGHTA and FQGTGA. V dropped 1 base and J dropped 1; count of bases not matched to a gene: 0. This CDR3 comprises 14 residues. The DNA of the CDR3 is TGTGCCAGCAGCTTAAGCGGGGGCCAAGAGACCCAGTACTTC. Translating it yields CASSLSGGQETQYF.

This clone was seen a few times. CDR3 DNA: TGTGCCAGCAGTCCCCTGGGGCAGGAGGGCTACACCTTC. It codes for CASSPLGQEGYTF. The V gene is TRBV6-5, the J gene TRBJ1-2; the D gene is possibly TRBD1 (5 bases). Germline assignment: CDR1 MNHEY and CDR2 SVGAGI. The CDR3 length is 13 residues. Trimming pared 5 bases from V and 8 bases from J, leaving 15 bases between.

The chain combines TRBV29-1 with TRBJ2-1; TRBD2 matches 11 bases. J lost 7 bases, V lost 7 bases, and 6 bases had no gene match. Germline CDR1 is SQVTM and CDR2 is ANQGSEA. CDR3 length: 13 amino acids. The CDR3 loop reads CSALAGGGNEQFF. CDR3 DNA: TGCAGCGCATTAGCGGGAGGGGGGAATGAGCAGTTCTTC.

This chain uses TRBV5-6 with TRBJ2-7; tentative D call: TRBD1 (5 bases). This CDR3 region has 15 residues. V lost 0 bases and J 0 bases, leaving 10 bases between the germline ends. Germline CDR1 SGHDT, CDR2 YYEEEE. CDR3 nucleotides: TGTGCCAGCAGCTTGGAATGGGGCGTCTCCTACGAGCAGTACTTC. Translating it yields CASSLEWGVSYEQYF.

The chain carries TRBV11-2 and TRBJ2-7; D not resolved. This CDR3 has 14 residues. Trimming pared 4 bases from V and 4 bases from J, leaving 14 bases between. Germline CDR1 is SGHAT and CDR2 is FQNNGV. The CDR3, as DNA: TGTGCCAGCAGCTCCACTGACCAGACTTACGAGCAGTACTTC. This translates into CASSSTDQTYEQYF.

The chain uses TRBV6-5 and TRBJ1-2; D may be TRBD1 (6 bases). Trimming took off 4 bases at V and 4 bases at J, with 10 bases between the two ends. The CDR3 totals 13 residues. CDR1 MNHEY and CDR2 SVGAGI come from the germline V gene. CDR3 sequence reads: CASSLTDSYGYTF. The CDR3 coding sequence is TGTGCCAGCAGTTTGACGGACAGCTATGGCTACACCTTC.

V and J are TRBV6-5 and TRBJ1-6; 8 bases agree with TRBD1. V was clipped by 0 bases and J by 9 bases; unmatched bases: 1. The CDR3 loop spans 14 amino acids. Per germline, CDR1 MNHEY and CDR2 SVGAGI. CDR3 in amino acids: CASSYSDRASPLHF. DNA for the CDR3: TGTGCCAGCAGTTACTCGGACAGGGCTTCACCCCTCCACTTT.

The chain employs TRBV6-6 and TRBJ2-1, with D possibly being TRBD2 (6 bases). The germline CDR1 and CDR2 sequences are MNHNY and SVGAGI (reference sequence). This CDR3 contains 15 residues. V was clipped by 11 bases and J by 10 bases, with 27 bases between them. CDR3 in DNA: TGTGCCGGCTCCCGGGACTCCCCACCAGGACGGGAGCAGTTCTTC. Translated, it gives CAGSRDSPPGREQFF.

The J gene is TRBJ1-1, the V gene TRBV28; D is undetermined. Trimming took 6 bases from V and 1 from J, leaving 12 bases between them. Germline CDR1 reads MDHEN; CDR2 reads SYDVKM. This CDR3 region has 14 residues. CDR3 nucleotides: TGTGCCAGCAGCCTCAGGCCCAAGAACACTGAAGCTTTCTTT. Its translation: CASSLRPKNTEAFF.

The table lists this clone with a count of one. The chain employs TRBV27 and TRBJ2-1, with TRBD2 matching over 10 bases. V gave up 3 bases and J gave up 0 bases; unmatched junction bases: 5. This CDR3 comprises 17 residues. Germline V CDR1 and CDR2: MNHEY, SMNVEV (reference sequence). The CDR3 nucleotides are TGTGCCAGCAGTTTCGGAGCGGGGGGGAGCTCCTACAATGAGCAGTTCTTC. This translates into CASSFGAGGSSYNEQFF.

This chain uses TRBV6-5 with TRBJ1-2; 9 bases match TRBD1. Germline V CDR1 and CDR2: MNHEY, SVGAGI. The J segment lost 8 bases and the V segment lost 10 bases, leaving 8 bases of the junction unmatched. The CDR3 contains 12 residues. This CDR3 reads CATRDRAKGYTF. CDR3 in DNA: TGTGCCACCAGGGACAGGGCGAAAGGCTACACCTTC.

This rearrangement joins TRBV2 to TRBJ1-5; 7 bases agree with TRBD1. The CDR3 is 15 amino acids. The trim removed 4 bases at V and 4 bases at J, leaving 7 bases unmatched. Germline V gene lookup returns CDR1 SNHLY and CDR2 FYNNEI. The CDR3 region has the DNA TGTGCCAGCAGTGGGAGGGGACAGCAGAATCAGCCCCAGCATTTT. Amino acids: CASSGRGQQNQPQHF.

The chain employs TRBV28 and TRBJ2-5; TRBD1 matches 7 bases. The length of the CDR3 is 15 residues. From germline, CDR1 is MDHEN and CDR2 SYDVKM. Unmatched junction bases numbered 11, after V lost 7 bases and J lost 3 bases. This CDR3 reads CASTLGQEPEETQYF. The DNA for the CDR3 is TGTGCCAGCACCTTAGGACAGGAGCCTGAAGAGACCCAGTACTTC.

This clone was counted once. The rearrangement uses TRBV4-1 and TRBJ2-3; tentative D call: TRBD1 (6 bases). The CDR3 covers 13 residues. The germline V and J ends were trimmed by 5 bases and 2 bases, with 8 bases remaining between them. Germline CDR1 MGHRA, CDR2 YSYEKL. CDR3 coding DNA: TGCGCCAGCAGCGGGGGCCCCACAGATACGCAGTATTTT. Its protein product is CASSGGPTDTQYF.

CDR3 in DNA: TGTGCCAGCAGCCGCGCCTACGAGCAGTACTTC. Translating it yields CASSRAYEQYF. The chain employs TRBV28 and TRBJ2-7; D unclear. Trimming stripped 6 bases from V and 2 bases from J, with 5 bases between. Germline lookup yields CDR1 MDHEN and CDR2 SYDVKM. The CDR3 extends over 11 amino acids.

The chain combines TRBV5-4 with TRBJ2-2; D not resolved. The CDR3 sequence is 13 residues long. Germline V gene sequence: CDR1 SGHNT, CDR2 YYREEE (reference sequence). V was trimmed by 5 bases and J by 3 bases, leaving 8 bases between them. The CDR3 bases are TGTGCCAGCAGTACGGAGTACACCGGGGAGCTGTTTTTT. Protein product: CASSTEYTGELFF.

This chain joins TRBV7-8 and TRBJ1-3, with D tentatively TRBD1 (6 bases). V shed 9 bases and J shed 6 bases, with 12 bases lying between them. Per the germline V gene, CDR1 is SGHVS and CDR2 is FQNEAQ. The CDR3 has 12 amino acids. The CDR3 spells CASLDSENTIYF. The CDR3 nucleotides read TGTGCCAGTCTGGACAGCGAAAACACCATATATTTT.

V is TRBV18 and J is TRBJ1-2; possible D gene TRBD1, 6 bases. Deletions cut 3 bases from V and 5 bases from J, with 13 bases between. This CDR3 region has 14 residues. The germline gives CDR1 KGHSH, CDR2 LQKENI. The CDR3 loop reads CASSPAHQGYGYTF. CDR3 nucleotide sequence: TGTGCCAGCTCACCCGCCCACCAGGGGTATGGCTACACCTTC.

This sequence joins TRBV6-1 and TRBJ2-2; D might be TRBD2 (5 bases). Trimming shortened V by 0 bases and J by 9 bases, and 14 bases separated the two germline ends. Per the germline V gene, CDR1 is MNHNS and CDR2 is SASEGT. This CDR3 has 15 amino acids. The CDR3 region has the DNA TGTGCCAGCAGTGAAGCGCGAGGGTTCCCTAGGGAGCTGTTTTTT. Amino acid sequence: CASSEARGFPRELFF.

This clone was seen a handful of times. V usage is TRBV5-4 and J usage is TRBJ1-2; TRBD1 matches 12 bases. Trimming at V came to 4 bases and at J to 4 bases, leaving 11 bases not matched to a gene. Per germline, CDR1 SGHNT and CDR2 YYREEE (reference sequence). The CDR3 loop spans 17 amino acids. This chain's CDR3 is CASSQTGQGALLYGYTF. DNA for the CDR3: TGTGCCAGCAGCCAAACGGGACAGGGGGCGCTCCTCTATGGCTACACCTTC.

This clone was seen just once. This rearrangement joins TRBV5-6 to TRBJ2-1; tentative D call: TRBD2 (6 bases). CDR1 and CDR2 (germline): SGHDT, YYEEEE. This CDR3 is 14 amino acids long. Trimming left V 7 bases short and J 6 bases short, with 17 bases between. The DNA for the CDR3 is TGTGCCAGCGCCGGAGTCGCGGGAAGCAATGAGCAGTTCTTC. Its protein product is CASAGVAGSNEQFF.